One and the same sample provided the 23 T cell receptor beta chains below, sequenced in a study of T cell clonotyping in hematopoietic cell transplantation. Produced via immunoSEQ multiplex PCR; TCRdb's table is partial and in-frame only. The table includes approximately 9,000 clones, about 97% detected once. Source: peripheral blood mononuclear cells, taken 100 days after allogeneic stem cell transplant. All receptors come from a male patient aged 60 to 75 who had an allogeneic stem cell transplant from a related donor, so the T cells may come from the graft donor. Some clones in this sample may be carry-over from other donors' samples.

The CDR3 reads CSVGRATNEKLFF. For the CDR3, the DNA is TGCAGCGTAGGACGGGCAACTAATGAAAAACTGTTTTTT. The rearrangement uses TRBV29-1 and TRBJ1-4; D not resolved. From germline, CDR1 is SQVTM and CDR2 ANQGSEA. The CDR3 sequence is 13 residues long. The V gene lost 6 bases and the J gene lost 0 bases, with 8 bases spanning the gap.

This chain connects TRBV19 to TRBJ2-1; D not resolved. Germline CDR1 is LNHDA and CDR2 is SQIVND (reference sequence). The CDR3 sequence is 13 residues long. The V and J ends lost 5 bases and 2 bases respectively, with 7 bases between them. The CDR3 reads CASSSVAYNEQFF. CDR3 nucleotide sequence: TGTGCCAGTAGTTCAGTCGCCTACAATGAGCAGTTCTTC.

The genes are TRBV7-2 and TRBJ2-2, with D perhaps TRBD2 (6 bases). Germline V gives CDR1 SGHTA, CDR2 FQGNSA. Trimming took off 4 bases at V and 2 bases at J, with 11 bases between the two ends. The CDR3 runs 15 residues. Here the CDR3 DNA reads TGTGCCAGCAGCTATACCGGGAGCAACACCGGGGAGCTGTTTTTT. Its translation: CASSYTGSNTGELFF.

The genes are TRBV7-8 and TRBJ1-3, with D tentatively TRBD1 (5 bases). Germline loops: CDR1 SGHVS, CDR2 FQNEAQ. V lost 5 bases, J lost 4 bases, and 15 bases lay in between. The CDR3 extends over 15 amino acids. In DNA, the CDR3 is TGTGCCAGCAGCCCTATTCGGGGGTACGGAAACACCATATATTTT. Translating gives CASSPIRGYGNTIYF.

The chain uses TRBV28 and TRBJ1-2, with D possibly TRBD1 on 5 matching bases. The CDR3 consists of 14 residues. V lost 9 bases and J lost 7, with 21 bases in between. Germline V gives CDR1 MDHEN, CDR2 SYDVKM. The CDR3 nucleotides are TGTGCCAGTCGTCCCCGTCGGTCAAGGGGTGGCTACACCTTC. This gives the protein CASRPRRSRGGYTF.

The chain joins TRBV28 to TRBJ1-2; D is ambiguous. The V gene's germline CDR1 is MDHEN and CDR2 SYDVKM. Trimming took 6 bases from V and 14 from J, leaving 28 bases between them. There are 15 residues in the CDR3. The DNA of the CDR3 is TGTGCCAGCAGCCGGACGGGATCGGGGTCGGAACAGCATACCTTC. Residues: CASSRTGSGSEQHTF.

The CDR3 sequence: CASSDRGLDSPLHF. In DNA form, the CDR3 reads TGTGCCAGCAGCGACAGGGGATTGGATTCACCCCTCCACTTT. V gene TRBV6-1 combines with J gene TRBJ1-6; TRBD1 agrees at 8 bases. CDR1 is MNHNS and CDR2 is SASEGT in the germline V gene. After removal of 6 bases from V and 8 bases from J, the junction contained 6 bases not matched to a gene. The CDR3 is 14 amino acids.

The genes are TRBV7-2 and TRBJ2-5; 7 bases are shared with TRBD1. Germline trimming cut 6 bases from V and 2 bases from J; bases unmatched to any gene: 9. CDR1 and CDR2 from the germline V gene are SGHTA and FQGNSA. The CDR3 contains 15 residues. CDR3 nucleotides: TGTGCCAGCAGAGCCCGCCGGGACAGACAAGAGACCCAGTACTTC. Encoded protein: CASRARRDRQETQYF.

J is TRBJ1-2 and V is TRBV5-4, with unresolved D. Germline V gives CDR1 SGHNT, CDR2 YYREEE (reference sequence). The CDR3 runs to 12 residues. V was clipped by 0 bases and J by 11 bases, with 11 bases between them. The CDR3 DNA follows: TGTGCCAGCAGCTTGGTGGAGACCGAGTACACCTTC. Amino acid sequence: CASSLVETEYTF.

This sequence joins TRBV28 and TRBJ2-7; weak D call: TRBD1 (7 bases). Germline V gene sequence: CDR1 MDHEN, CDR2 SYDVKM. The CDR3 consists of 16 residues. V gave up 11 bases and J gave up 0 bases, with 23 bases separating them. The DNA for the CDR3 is TGTGCCTCACTCCGGGCCGGAGGGACAGCCTCCTACGAGCAGTACTTC. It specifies CASLRAGGTASYEQYF.

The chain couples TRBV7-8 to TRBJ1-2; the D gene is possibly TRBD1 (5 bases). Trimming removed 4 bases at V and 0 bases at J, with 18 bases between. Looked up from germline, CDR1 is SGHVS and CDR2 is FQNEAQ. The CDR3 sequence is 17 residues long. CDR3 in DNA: TGTGCCAGCAGCTCTAAGGCGGGACCGACGTCTAACTATGGCTACACCTTC. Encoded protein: CASSSKAGPTSNYGYTF.

The CDR3 bases are TGTGCCAGCAGTTCGGGCCTGGAAGCTTTCTTT. Translation: CASSSGLEAFF. The chain recombines TRBV7-9 with TRBJ1-1; D not certain. Germline V gives CDR1 SEHNR, CDR2 FQNEAQ (reference sequence). The ends were cut back, 6 bases at V and 8 bases at J, with 10 bases in the middle. CDR3 length: 11 residues.

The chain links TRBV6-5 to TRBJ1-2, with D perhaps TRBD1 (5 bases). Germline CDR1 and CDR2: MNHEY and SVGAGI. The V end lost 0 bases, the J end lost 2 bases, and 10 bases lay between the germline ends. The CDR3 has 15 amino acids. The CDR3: CASSYSTGGNYGYTF. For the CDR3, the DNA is TGTGCCAGCAGTTACTCGACCGGGGGGAACTATGGCTACACCTTC.

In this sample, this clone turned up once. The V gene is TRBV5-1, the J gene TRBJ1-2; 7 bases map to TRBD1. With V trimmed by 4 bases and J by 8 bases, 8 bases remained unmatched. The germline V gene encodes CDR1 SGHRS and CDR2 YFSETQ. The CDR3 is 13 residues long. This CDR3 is CASSARGIGGYTF. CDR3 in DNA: TGCGCCAGCAGCGCCAGGGGGATTGGGGGCTACACCTTC.

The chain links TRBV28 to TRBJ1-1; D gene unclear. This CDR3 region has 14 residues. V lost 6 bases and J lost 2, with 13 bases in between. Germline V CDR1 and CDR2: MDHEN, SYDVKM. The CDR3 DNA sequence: TGTGCCAGCAGCGGAACCCTAGGTAACACTGAAGCTTTCTTT. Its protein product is CASSGTLGNTEAFF.

The CDR3 sequence: CASSLYNGKLMSRNTIYF. CDR3 nucleotide sequence: TGTGCCAGCAGCTTATACAATGGCAAGCTGATGTCCCGAAACACCATATATTTT. The chain employs TRBV7-3 and TRBJ1-3, with D unresolved. This CDR3 contains 18 residues. V was shortened by 2 bases and J by 5 bases, with 22 bases between the two germline ends. The germline V gene encodes CDR1 SGHTA and CDR2 FQGTGA.

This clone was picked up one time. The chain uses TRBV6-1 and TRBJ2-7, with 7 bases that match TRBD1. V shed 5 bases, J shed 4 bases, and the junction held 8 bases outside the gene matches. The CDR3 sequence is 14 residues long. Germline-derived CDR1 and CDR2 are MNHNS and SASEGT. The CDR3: CASSPDRVGYEQYF. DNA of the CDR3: TGTGCCAGCAGTCCCGACAGGGTCGGGTACGAGCAGTACTTC.

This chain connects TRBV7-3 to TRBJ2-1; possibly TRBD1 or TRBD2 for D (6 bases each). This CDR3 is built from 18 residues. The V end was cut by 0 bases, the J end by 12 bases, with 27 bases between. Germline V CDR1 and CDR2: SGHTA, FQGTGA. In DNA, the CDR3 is TGTGCCAGCAGCTTAACGTTAAAGGGGGGACTTGTTGGGGTCGCGCAGTTCTTC. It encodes CASSLTLKGGLVGVAQFF.

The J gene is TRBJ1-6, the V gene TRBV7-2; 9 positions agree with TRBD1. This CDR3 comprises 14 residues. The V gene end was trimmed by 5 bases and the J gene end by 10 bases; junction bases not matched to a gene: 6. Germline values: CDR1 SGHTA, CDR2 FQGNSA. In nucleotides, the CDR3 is TGTGCCAGCAGCCCCGGGACAGGGACATCACCCCTCCACTTT. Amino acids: CASSPGTGTSPLHF.

This CDR3 is CSVAGGGTDTQYF. The CDR3 coding sequence is TGCAGCGTTGCCGGGGGGGGCACAGATACGCAGTATTTT. The chain joins TRBV29-1 to TRBJ2-3; 8 bases line up with TRBD2. There are 13 residues in the CDR3. Germline CDR1 and CDR2: SQVTM and ANQGSEA. The V segment lost 4 bases and the J segment 1 base; nucleotides outside the gene matches: 1.

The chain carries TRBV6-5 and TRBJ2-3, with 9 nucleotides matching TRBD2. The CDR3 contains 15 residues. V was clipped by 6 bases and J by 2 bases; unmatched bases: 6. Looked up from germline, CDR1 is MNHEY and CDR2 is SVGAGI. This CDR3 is CASRLAGGHTDTQYF. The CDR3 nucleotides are TGTGCCAGCAGATTGGCGGGGGGGCACACAGATACGCAGTATTTT.

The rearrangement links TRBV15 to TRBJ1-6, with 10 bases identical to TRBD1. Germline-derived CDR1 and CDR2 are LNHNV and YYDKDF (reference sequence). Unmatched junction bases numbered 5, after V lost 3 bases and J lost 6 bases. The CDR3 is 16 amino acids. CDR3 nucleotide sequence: TGTGCCACCAGCAGTGGGACAGGGGTGGGTAATTCACCCCTCCACTTT. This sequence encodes CATSSGTGVGNSPLHF.

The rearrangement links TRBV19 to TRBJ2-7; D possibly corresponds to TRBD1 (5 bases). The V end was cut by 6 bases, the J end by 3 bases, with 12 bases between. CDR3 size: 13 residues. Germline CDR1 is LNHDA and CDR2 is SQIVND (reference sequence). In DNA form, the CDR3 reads TGTGCCAGTAGGACCTTAGACAGCTACGAGCAGTACTTC. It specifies CASRTLDSYEQYF.